A single sample is the source of the 15 T cell receptor beta chains below, sequenced in a study of shared clonotypes between healthy human individuals (dated by TCRdb to 2020 to 2022). Libraries came from the immunoSEQ multiplex PCR assay. In its TCRdb copy, this immuneACCESS table keeps in-frame sequences only and misses some clones. Where compared with another copy, unresolved V genes explain less than half of these, and the others have no known cause. Within this sample are some 2,000,000 clones, with around 96% of them counted one time only. 0.85% to 1.2% of the sample is taken by the ten largest. CD8 naive samples were CD45RO-negative cells positively selected for CCR7, giving a CD45RA+CCR7+ population that excluded TemRA cells. The sequenced sample was naive CD8+ T cells sorted from blood. What this sample's cell subset or site label stands for: CD45RA+CCR7+. These receptors were obtained from a man between 18 and 29 years old in good health.

This chain connects TRBV7-6 to TRBJ2-7; the D gene is possibly TRBD2 (5 bases). In germline, CDR1 is SGHVS, CDR2 FNYEAQ. CDR3 size: 15 residues. The ends were cut back, 5 bases at V and 0 bases at J, with 14 bases in the middle. CDR3 bases: TGTGCCAGCAGCCTTCTAGCTGATAGCTCCTACGAGCAGTACTTC. Its protein product is CASSLLADSSYEQYF.

The CDR3 sequence: CASSSDLGTEAFF. The CDR3, as DNA: TGCGCCAGCAGCTCCGACTTGGGCACTGAAGCTTTCTTT. V gene TRBV5-1 combines with J gene TRBJ1-1; D is undetermined. V gave up 3 bases and J gave up 4 bases, with 10 bases separating them. The CDR3 spans 13 residues. The germline V gene has CDR1 SGHRS and CDR2 YFSETQ.

The chain has TRBV6-5 and TRBJ2-7; D is unresolved. The germline gives CDR1 MNHEY, CDR2 SVGAGI. The V end was cut by 5 bases, the J end by 5 bases, with 13 bases between. The CDR3 runs 13 residues. The CDR3 nucleotides are TGTGCCAGCAGTGGACCTTTTCTCCACGAGCAGTACTTC. Translation: CASSGPFLHEQYF.

V usage is TRBV4-1 and J usage is TRBJ2-2; D is undetermined. V gave up 0 bases and J gave up 3 bases, with 8 bases separating them. The length of the CDR3 is 15 residues. Germline values: CDR1 MGHRA, CDR2 YSYEKL. CDR3 DNA sequence: TGCGCCAGCAGCCAAGATTCGCCCTACACCGGGGAGCTGTTTTTT. It encodes CASSQDSPYTGELFF.

Points on this clone: The junction differs from germline at one of its ends, possibly a read error. This chain connects TRBV6-6 to TRBJ2-5; 7 nucleotides agree with TRBD1. Germline lookup yields CDR1 MNHNY and CDR2 SVGAGI (reference sequence). This CDR3 has 11 amino acids. In nucleotides, the CDR3 is TGTGCCAGCATTGAGATGGACAGGATCAACTTC. It encodes CASIEMDRINF.

Note on this clone: Distinct nucleotide sequences in the sample also encode this CDR3. The V and J genes are TRBV7-9 and TRBJ1-2; no firm D call. Trimming shortened V by 1 base and J by 8 bases, and 8 bases separated the two germline ends. The CDR3 runs 12 residues. Germline-derived CDR1 and CDR2 are SEHNR and FQNEAQ (reference sequence). CDR3 protein: CASSLGPDGYTF. CDR3 in DNA: TGTGCCAGCAGCTTAGGGCCGGACGGCTACACCTTC.

The genes are TRBV7-6 and TRBJ2-5; D may be TRBD2 (5 bases). In germline, CDR1 is SGHVS, CDR2 FNYEAQ. V lost 1 base to trimming and J lost 1 base, with 19 bases between them. CDR3 size: 18 residues. As DNA, the CDR3 is TGTGCCAGCAGCTTAGTCCCGAGGGAAGAATGGGGCCAAGAGACCCAGTACTTC. It yields the protein CASSLVPREEWGQETQYF.

The J gene is TRBJ2-3, the V gene TRBV29-1, with 7 bases matching TRBD1. The V segment lost 4 bases and the J segment 2 bases; nucleotides outside the gene matches: 12. The CDR3 extends over 16 amino acids. Germline loops: CDR1 SQVTM, CDR2 ANQGSEA. CDR3 DNA: TGCAGCGTTGTCGGGGAAGGGGACAGCCCCACAGATACGCAGTATTTT. Its translation is CSVVGEGDSPTDTQYF.

V and J are TRBV6-5 and TRBJ1-1, with a possible D match to TRBD1 (6 bases). This CDR3 spans 15 amino acids. Trimming cost V 4 bases and J 1 base, with 13 bases left between them. Germline CDR1 reads MNHEY; CDR2 reads SVGAGI. CDR3 sequence: CASSWGANANTEAFF. CDR3 in DNA: TGTGCCAGCAGTTGGGGGGCTAACGCGAACACTGAAGCTTTCTTT.

The rearrangement uses TRBV5-4 and TRBJ2-3; no reliable D call. This CDR3 region has 14 residues. V lost 4 bases and J 4 bases, leaving 13 bases between the germline ends. Germline-derived CDR1 and CDR2 are SGHNT and YYREEE (reference sequence). The CDR3 DNA sequence: TGTGCCAGCAGCCCAAACCTTGGTGCAGATACGCAGTATTTT. Amino acid sequence: CASSPNLGADTQYF.

The chain links TRBV7-4 to TRBJ2-7, with D perhaps given as TRBD1 or TRBD2 (6 bases each). V was clipped by 2 bases and J by 2 bases, with 13 bases between them. The germline V gene encodes CDR1 SGHVT and CDR2 SQSDAQ. CDR3 length: 15 residues. The CDR3 reads CASSLHGGSPYEQYF. CDR3 sequence (DNA): TGTGCCAGCAGCTTACACGGGGGCAGCCCCTACGAGCAGTACTTC.

Note on this clone: This sample also contains other DNA sequences that code for the same CDR3. This chain links TRBV9 with TRBJ2-7; no clear D gene. Germline loops: CDR1 SGDLS, CDR2 YYNGEE. The CDR3 spans 14 residues. V lost 0 bases to trimming and J lost 4 bases, with 11 bases between them. The CDR3 DNA follows: TGTGCCAGCAGCGTAGCAGGTGCTGGGTACGAGCAGTACTTC. This gives the protein CASSVAGAGYEQYF.

A remark on this clone: Other DNA sequences in the same sample also yield this CDR3. The chain uses TRBV27 and TRBJ2-7; D remains unclear. This CDR3 is built from 12 residues. The germline CDR1 and CDR2 sequences are MNHEY and SMNVEV (reference sequence). V lost 2 bases to trimming and J lost 5 bases, with 7 bases between them. The CDR3 sequence: CASSLNRHEQYF. Written as DNA, the CDR3 is TGTGCCAGCAGTTTAAACAGACACGAGCAGTACTTC.

The chain recombines TRBV4-1 with TRBJ1-6; D is unresolved. There are 15 residues in the CDR3. Looked up from germline, CDR1 is MGHRA and CDR2 is YSYEKL. Trimming removed 0 bases at V and 5 bases at J, with 8 bases between. CDR3 protein: CASSQDRSHNSPLHF. For the CDR3, the DNA is TGCGCCAGCAGCCAAGACAGGTCTCATAATTCACCCCTCCACTTT.

The chain combines TRBV2 with TRBJ1-2, with D possibly matching TRBD1 (6 bases). The V end lost 0 bases, the J end lost 6 bases, and 14 bases lay between the germline ends. Germline V gene sequence: CDR1 SNHLY, CDR2 FYNNEI. This CDR3 is built from 15 residues. CDR3 protein: CASSEAGDKRHGYTF. The CDR3 nucleotides read TGTGCCAGCAGTGAAGCGGGGGACAAAAGGCATGGCTACACCTTC.